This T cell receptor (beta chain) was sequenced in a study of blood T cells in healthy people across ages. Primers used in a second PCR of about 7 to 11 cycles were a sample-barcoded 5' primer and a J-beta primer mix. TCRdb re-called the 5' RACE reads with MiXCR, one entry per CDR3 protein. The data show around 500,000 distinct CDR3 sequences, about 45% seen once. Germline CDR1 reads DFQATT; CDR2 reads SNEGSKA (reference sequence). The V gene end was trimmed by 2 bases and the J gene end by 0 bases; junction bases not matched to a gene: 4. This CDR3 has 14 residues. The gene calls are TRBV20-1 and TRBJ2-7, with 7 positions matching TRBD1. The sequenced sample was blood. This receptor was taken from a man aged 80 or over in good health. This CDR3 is CSARYRGHSYEQYF. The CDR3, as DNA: TGCAGTGCTAGATACAGGGGCCACTCCTACGAGCAGTACTTC.